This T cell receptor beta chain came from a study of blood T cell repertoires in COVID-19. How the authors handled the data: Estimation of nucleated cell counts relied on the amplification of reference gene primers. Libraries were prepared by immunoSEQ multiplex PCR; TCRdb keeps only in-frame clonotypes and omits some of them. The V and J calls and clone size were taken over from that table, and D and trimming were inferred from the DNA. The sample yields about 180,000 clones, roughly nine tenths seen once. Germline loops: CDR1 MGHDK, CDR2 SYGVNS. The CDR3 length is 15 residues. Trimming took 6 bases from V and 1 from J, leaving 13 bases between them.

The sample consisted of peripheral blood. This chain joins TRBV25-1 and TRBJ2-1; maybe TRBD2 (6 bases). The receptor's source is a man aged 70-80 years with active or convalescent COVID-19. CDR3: CASREGTSSYNEQFF. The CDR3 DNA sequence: TGTGCCAGCAGGGAGGGGACTTCTTCCTACAATGAGCAGTTCTTC.